Listed below are T cell receptor beta chains from one sample, sequenced in a study of T-cell reconstitution after alpha-beta-depleted transplantation in children. TCRdb re-analysed the PCR reads in MiXCR, keeping a single row per CDR3 protein. The sample includes about half a million distinct CDR3 sequences, roughly an eighth of them seen just once. The sample was PBMCs from the stem cell graft donor, taken from the stem cell graft. The receptors were sampled from a human donor who donated a stem cell graft to a child with combined immunodeficiency. Both conserved end residues are part of each CDR3. A D gene is named only where the DNA matches it firmly. Not every row has a clone size; where given, it reads once, few, many or a size class.

cdr3_nt cdr3_aa j_call v_call d_call clone_size
TGTGCCAGCAGTTTATGGTCAGGGTGGCAGCCCCAGCATTTT CASSLWSGWQPQHF TRBJ1-5 TRBV27 NA few
TGCGCCAGCATCCCCCACCCCGACAGAGCTTATGGCTACACCTTC CASIPHPDRAYGYTF TRBJ1-2 TRBV5-1 NA many
TGTGCCAGCAGCTTAGGTGGACAGGGGGCCAACACCATATATTTT CASSLGGQGANTIYF TRBJ1-3 TRBV7-9 TRBD1 many
TGTGCCAGCAGTTACATACTAGCGGGGGGTTTGGTCGGGACCCAGTACTTC CASSYILAGGLVGTQYF TRBJ2-5 TRBV6-5 TRBD2 few
TGCAGTGCTAGAGTGGCCAGGGGACCCTCTGGAAACACCATATATTTT CSARVARGPSGNTIYF TRBJ1-3 TRBV20-1 NA NA
TGTGCCAGCAGCCCCCGGCCTAGCAGGGTGTACGAGCAGTACTTC CASSPRPSRVYEQYF TRBJ2-7 TRBV9 NA few
TGCGCCAGCAGCTCCAACCGCGGGGGGCAACCGACAGATACGCAGTATTTT CASSSNRGGQPTDTQYF TRBJ2-3 TRBV5-1 TRBD2 few
TGCAGCGTTGAATTCGGACAGTGGAAAGAGCAGTACTTC CSVEFGQWKEQYF TRBJ2-7 TRBV29-1 NA many
TGTGCCAGCAGTGAACAGGGGTCGGAAAATGAGCAGTTCTTC CASSEQGSENEQFF TRBJ2-1 TRBV25-1 NA few
TGCAGCGTTGCTGGCGGAAACAGGCAGGGCGATTATGGCTACACCTTC CSVAGGNRQGDYGYTF TRBJ1-2 TRBV29-1 NA NA
TGTGCCAGCACCTTCCGGAGGGGAGGCACTGAAGCTTTCTTT CASTFRRGGTEAFF TRBJ1-1 TRBV3-1 NA NA
TGTGCCAGCAGCTCGTGGGAGAACCAAGAGACCCAGTACTTC CASSSWENQETQYF TRBJ2-5 TRBV11-3 NA few
TGTGCCAGCACCGACCTAGCGGGGGCCAACAATGAGCAGTTCTTC CASTDLAGANNEQFF TRBJ2-1 TRBV6-2/TRBV6-3 TRBD2 NA
TGCGCCAGCAGCTTGACAGCTATAATGAACACTGAAGCTTTCTTT CASSLTAIMNTEAFF TRBJ1-1 TRBV5-1 NA many
TGTGCCACCAGTGATCCCGGGACTTCGTCTCGCGAGCAGTACTTC CATSDPGTSSREQYF TRBJ2-7 TRBV24-1 NA NA
TGTGCCAGTCAAGTTAGGCTGGGTCTTAGGGAGACCCAGTACTTC CASQVRLGLRETQYF TRBJ2-5 TRBV28 NA few
TGTGCCAGCAGTTCGGTCCCGACCTACGAGCAGTACTTC CASSSVPTYEQYF TRBJ2-7 TRBV7-2 NA NA
TGTGCCAGCAGGGTCGGGACAGGGATACAAGAGACCCAGTACTTC CASRVGTGIQETQYF TRBJ2-5 TRBV2 TRBD1 once
TGCAGCGTTGAGAGACAGGGGTTCTATGGCTACACCTTC CSVERQGFYGYTF TRBJ1-2 TRBV29-1 TRBD1 NA
TGTGCCAGCATGGCTGTCAGCTCCTACAATGAGCAGTTCTTC CASMAVSSYNEQFF TRBJ2-1 TRBV6-2/TRBV6-3 NA NA
TGTGCCAGCTCATCATCAGTCTCTGGGGCCAACGTCCTGACTTTC CASSSSVSGANVLTF TRBJ2-6 TRBV18 NA NA
TGTGCCAGCAGTGAATGGGTCGCGGGAGGGAGCTACAATGAGCAGTTCTTC CASSEWVAGGSYNEQFF TRBJ2-1 TRBV2 TRBD2 NA
TGCAGTGCCCTGGTCGTAGCCAAAAACATTCAGTACTTC CSALVVAKNIQYF TRBJ2-4 TRBV20-1 NA NA
TGCAGTGCTACACAGCAAGAGACCCAGTACTTC CSATQQETQYF TRBJ2-5 TRBV20-1 NA many
TGTGCCAGCAGTTTATTCAGGGTCCAAGAGACCCAGTACTTC CASSLFRVQETQYF TRBJ2-5 TRBV12-3/TRBV12-4 NA few
TGCGCCAGCAGCTTGGACGGCAGTCCGGACGACGAGCAGTACTTC CASSLDGSPDDEQYF TRBJ2-7 TRBV5-1 NA NA
TGTGCCAGCAGAAAACGACTAGCGGGGTATATCACCGGGGAGCTGTTTTTT CASRKRLAGYITGELFF TRBJ2-2 TRBV6-4 TRBD2 NA
TGTGCCACCTTGGACTCGAAATACGAGCAGTACTTC CATLDSKYEQYF TRBJ2-7 TRBV10-3 NA NA
TGTGCCAGCAGCCCGGGACTAGCGGAGGGGGATACGCAGTATTTT CASSPGLAEGDTQYF TRBJ2-3 TRBV7-9 TRBD2 NA
TGCGCCAGCAGCCCGGGACTAGCGACCGGGGAGCTGTTTTTT CASSPGLATGELFF TRBJ2-2 TRBV5-1 TRBD2 NA
TGTGCCAGCTCACCACGGGACGGTCTGTTGGACGAGCAGTACTTC CASSPRDGLLDEQYF TRBJ2-7 TRBV18 NA NA
TGTGCCAGCAGCTTAGGACTAGCGCTAGATACGCAGTATTTT CASSLGLALDTQYF TRBJ2-3 TRBV7-6 TRBD2 few
TGTGCCAGCAATAGGACTAGCGGGAGCACAGATACGCAGTATTTT CASNRTSGSTDTQYF TRBJ2-3 TRBV6-1 TRBD2 NA
TGTGCCAGCAGCGTCCCGGACAGGGTCCAAGAGACCCAGTACTTC CASSVPDRVQETQYF TRBJ2-5 TRBV7-2 TRBD1 NA
TGTGCCACCAGTGAGGGTTGGGGGGGCAATCAGCCCCAGCATTTT CATSEGWGGNQPQHF TRBJ1-5 TRBV24-1 NA few
TGTGCCAGCAGCCAAGGGGCCGACAGGGCCGGCATGAACACTGAAGCTTTCTTT CASSQGADRAGMNTEAFF TRBJ1-1 TRBV3-1 TRBD1 few
TGTGCCAGCAGCCAAAACTGGTGGGCTCAAGAGACCCAGTACTTC CASSQNWWAQETQYF TRBJ2-5 TRBV4-2 NA NA
TGTGCCAGCAGCGAAGGGGGGACGCCCCAGCATTTT CASSEGGTPQHF TRBJ1-5 TRBV7-9 NA few
TGTGCCATCAGTGCCTCCGGGAACTACTACGAGCAGTACTTC CAISASGNYYEQYF TRBJ2-7 TRBV10-3 NA many
TGTGCCAGTAGTATGTCAGGGGGTAATCAGCCCCAGCATTTT CASSMSGGNQPQHF TRBJ1-5 TRBV19 TRBD1 few
TGTGCCACCAGCAGAGATCTAGTCAAGGACAGCATCTACGAGCAGTACTTC CATSRDLVKDSIYEQYF TRBJ2-7 TRBV15 NA few
TGCGCCAGCAGCGAGGTCCGGTCGAACACTGAAGCTTTCTTT CASSEVRSNTEAFF TRBJ1-1 TRBV5-1 NA few
TGTGCCAGCAGTTTTCCGCCACGACTAGCGGGGGGGAACCTGGCGCAGTATTTT CASSFPPRLAGGNLAQYF TRBJ2-3 TRBV12-3/TRBV12-4 TRBD2 NA
TGTGCCAGCAGTTTAAGCACCATATATTTT CASSLSTIYF TRBJ1-3 TRBV12-3/TRBV12-4 NA NA
TGTGCCAGCAGTCACGTCGTCGCTGGAAACACCATATATTTT CASSHVVAGNTIYF TRBJ1-3 TRBV12-3/TRBV12-4 NA many
TGTGCCACCAGCGTCCGATTCACTAGCGACGAGTTCTTC CATSVRFTSDEFF TRBJ2-1 TRBV15 TRBD2 NA
TGTGCCAGCAGTTTAAATATGGGGCAGGGGGCTGCCGAGCAGTACTTC CASSLNMGQGAAEQYF TRBJ2-7 TRBV12-3/TRBV12-4 TRBD1 few
TGTGCCAGCAGCTTGCGGGAAGCGGGGGATACGCAGTATTTT CASSLREAGDTQYF TRBJ2-3 TRBV7-2 TRBD2 NA
TGTGCCAGCAGCCAAGATTGGACTAGCGGGGGCCCCGATACCGGGGAGCTGTTTTTT CASSQDWTSGGPDTGELFF TRBJ2-2 TRBV4-2 TRBD2 many
TGTGCCGGAGACAGGGGCCGTGACACCGGGGAGCTGTTTTTT CAGDRGRDTGELFF TRBJ2-2 TRBV2 TRBD1 few
TGTGCCTGGAGTGTCGGGCCGGGGTCCCCCTACGAGCAGTACTTC CAWSVGPGSPYEQYF TRBJ2-7 TRBV30 NA few
TGTGCCAGCAGCTCCCGGATGGGACTAGCGGGGGGGCCTGGTCAGTACAATGAGCAGTTCTTC CASSSRMGLAGGPGQYNEQFF TRBJ2-1 TRBV7-3 TRBD2 few
TGTGCCAGCAGCTTAGCTCCAGGGCAGGGTGAAAAACTGTTTTTT CASSLAPGQGEKLFF TRBJ1-4 TRBV7-6 NA many
TGCAGCGTTTGGGCGACGAACACCGGGGAGCTGTTTTTT CSVWATNTGELFF TRBJ2-2 TRBV29-1 NA NA
TGTGCCAGCAGCTCCGGACGGAGTTATGGCTACACCTTC CASSSGRSYGYTF TRBJ1-2 TRBV7-3 NA few
TGTGCCAGCAGCCAAGATCCCTCAGGGTTTGTGTACTTC CASSQDPSGFVYF TRBJ2-7 TRBV9 NA NA
TGTGCCAGCAGCTCCTTTGGGCGGGGGGCCCACGAGCAGTACTTC CASSSFGRGAHEQYF TRBJ2-7 TRBV11-2 TRBD2 few